This T cell receptor beta chain was recovered during a study of post-analysis software for immune sequencing data. The wider study: There were relapsing-remitting, secondary progressive and progressive-relapsing multiple sclerosis among the disease courses included. Study conclusions and caveats: About 5 TRBV segments occurring more often in patients than controls included TRBV5-6, TRBV5-1 and TRBV20-1. Controls' normalized Chao1 diversity significantly exceeded that of multiple sclerosis patients.

The table lists this clonotype with a few counts. What it binds is unknown. Unique molecular identifiers had been added to the TCR beta cDNA libraries. Once about 0.95 to 10 million T cells were used, some 500,000 cDNA molecules resulted. TCRdb reanalysed the PCR reads using MiXCR and keeps one entry per CDR3 protein. The data show roughly 410,000 distinct CDR3 sequences, less than 40% seen once. The V and J ends lost 3 bases and 0 bases, in that order; junction bases with no gene match: 3. Germline CDR1 and CDR2: LGHNA and YNFKEQ. The CDR3 runs to 15 residues. The receptor comes from a girl under 18 with multiple sclerosis. The chain has TRBV4-2 and TRBJ2-3, with TRBD2 matching over 7 bases. The sequenced sample was blood. CDR3 in DNA: TGTGCCAGCAGCCAGGGGGGGGGGAGCACAGATACGCAGTATTTT. It specifies CASSQGGGSTDTQYF.